The clone carrying this TCR beta chain was recorded once. Its target is not known. Random-hexamer reverse transcription was applied to roughly 0.45 to 1 ug RNA. MiXCR, run by TCRdb on the immunoSEQ multiplex PCR reads, gives a single entry per CDR3 protein. The sample lists about 85,000 distinct CDR3 sequences, 95% occurring once. These data are taken from a study of CD8 T cells in Susac syndrome. Sequencing of TCR beta drew on CD8+ and CD4+ T cells from blood. Study results and caveats: CD8+ clonal expansion in Susac was maximal in TEMRA cells and in active patients.

The CDR3 is made up of 16 amino acids. V lost 4 bases and J lost 4, with 19 bases in between. Germline CDR1 MGHRA, CDR2 YSYEKL. The sequenced material came from CD8+ T cells from PBMCs. This rearrangement joins TRBV4-1 to TRBJ2-5; D perhaps matches TRBD2 (5 bases). The TCR sequence derives from a human donor with Susac syndrome. CDR3 in amino acids: CASSLLNSDWGETQYF. In DNA, the CDR3 is TGCGCCAGCAGCCTTTTGAATAGCGATTGGGGAGAGACCCAGTACTTC.